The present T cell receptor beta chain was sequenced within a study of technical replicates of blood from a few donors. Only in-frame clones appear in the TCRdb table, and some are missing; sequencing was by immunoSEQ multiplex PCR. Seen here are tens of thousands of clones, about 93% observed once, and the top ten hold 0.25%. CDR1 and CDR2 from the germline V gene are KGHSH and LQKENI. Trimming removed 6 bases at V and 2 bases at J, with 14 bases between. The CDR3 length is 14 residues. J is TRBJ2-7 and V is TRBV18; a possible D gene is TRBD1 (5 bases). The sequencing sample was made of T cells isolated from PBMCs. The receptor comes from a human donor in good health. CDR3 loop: CASSEGHGPYEQYF. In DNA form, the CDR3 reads TGTGCCAGCTCCGAAGGACACGGGCCCTACGAGCAGTACTTC.